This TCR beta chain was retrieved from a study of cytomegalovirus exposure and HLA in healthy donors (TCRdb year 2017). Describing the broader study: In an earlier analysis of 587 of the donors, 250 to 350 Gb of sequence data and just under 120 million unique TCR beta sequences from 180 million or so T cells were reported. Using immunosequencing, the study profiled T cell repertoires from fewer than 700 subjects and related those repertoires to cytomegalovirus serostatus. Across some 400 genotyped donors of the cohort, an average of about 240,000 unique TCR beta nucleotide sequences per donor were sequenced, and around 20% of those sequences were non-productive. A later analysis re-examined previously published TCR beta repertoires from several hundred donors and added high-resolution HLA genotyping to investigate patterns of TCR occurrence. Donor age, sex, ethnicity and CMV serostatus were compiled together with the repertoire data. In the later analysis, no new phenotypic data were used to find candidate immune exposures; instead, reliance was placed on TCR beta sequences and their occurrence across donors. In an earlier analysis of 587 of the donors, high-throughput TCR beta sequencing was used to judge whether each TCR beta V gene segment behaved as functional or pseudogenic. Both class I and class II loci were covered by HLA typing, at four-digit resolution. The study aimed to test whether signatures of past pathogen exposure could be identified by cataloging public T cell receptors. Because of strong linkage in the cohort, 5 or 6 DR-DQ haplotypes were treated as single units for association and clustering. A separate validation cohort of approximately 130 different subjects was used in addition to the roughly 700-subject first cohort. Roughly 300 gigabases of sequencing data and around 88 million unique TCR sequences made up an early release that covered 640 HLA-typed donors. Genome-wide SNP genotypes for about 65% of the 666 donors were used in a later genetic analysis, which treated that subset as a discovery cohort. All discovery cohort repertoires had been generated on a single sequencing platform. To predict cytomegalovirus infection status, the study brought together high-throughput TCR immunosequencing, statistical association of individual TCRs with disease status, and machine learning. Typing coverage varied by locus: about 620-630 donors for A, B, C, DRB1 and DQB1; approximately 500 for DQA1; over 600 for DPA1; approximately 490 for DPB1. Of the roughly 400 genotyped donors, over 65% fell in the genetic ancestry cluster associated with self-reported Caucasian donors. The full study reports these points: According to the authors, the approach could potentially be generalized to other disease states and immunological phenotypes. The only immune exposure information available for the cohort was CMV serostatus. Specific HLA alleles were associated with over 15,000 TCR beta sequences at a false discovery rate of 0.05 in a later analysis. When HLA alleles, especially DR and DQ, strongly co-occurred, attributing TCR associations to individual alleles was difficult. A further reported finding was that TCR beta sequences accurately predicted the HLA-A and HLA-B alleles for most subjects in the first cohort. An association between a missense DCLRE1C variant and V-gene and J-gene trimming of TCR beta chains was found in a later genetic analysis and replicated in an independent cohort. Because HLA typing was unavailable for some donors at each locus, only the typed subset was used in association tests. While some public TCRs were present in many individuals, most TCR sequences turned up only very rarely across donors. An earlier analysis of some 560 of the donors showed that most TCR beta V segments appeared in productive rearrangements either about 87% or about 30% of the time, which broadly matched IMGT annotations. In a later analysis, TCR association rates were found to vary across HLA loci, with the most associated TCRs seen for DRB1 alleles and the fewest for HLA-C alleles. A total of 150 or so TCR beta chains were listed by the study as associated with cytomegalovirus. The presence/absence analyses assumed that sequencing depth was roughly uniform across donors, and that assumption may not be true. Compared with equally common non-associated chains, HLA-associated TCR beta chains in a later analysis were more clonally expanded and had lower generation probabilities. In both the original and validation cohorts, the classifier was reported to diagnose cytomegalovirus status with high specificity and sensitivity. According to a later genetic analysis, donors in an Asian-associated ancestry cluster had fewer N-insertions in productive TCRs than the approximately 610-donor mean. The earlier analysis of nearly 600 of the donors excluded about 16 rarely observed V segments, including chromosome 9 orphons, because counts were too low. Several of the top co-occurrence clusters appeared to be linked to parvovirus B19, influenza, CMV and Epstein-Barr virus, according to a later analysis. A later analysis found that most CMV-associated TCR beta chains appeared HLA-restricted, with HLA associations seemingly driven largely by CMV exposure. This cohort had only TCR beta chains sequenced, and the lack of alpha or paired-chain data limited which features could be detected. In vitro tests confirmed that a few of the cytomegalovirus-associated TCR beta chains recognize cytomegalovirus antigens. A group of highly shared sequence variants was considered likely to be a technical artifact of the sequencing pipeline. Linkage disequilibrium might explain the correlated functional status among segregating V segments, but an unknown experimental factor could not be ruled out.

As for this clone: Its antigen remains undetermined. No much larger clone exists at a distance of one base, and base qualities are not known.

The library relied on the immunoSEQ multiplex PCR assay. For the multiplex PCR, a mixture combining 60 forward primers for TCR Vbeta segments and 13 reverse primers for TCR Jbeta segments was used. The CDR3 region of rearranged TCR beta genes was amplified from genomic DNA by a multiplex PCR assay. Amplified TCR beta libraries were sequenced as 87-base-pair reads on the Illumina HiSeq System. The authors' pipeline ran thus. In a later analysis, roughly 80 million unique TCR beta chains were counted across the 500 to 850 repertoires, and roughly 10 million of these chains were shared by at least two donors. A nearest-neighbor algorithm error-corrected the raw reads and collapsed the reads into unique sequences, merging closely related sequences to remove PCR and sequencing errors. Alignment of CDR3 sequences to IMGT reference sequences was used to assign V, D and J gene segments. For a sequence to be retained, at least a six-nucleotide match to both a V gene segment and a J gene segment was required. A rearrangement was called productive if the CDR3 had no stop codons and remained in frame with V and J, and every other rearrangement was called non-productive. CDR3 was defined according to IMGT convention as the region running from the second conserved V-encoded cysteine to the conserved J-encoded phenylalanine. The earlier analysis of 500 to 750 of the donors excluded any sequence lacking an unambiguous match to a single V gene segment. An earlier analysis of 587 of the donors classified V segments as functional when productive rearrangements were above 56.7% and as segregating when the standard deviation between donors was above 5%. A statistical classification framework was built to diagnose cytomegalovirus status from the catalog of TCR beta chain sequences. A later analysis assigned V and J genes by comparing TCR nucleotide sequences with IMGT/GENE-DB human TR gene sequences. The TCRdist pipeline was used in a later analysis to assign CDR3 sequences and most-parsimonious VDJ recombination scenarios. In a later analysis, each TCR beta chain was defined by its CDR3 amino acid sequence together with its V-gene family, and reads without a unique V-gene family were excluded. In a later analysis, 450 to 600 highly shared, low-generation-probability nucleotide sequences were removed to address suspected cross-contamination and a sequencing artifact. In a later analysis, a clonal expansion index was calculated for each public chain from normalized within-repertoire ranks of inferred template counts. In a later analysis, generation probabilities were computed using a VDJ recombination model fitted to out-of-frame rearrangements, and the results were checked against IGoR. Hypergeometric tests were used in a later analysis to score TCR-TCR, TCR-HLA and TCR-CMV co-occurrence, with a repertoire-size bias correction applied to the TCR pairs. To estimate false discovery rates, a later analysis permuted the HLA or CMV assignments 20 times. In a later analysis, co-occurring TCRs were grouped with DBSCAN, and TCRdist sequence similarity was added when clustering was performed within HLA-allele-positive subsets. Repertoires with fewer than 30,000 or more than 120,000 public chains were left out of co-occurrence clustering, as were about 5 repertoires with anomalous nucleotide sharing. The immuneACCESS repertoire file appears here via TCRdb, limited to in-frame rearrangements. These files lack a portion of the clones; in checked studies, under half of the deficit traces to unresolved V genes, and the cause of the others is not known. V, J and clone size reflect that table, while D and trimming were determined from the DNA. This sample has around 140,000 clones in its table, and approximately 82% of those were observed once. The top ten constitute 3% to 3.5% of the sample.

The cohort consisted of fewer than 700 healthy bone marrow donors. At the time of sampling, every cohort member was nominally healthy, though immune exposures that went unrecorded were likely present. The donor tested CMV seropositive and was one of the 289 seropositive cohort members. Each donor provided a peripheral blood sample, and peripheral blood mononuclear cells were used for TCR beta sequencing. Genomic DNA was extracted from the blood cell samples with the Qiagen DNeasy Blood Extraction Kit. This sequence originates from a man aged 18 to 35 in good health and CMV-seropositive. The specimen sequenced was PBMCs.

CDR3 region: CASRRDSYLNTIYF. The DNA sequence reads TGTGCCAGCAGGCGGGACAGCTACCTGAACACCATATATTTT. Here the chain combines TRBV28 and TRBJ1-3, with 7 central nucleotides matching TRBD1. The germline V gene gives CDR1 as MDHEN and CDR2 as SYDVKM. Ends trimmed: V by 6 bases, J by 7 bases; bases unmatched to a gene: 9. The CDR3 runs 14 amino acids, cysteine and phenylalanine included. The kept DNA is CDR3 alone, 42 bases in frame from the first base.